Listed below are T cell receptor beta chains from one sample, sequenced in a study of regulatory T cells in long-lasting Graves disease. TCRdb called the multiplex PCR reads again in MiXCR, with one record for every CDR3 protein. Of roughly 420,000 distinct CDR3 sequences listed, about 15% are singletons. The sample also formed part of further work on T cells in Graves' hyperthyroidism and ophthalmopathy.

Here the sequenced sample was peripheral blood mononuclear cells (PBMCs), taken at new diagnosis, from a patient treated with antithyroid drugs. Every receptor here comes from a woman between 45 and 60 years old with Graves disease. The CDR3 runs from the conserved cysteine through the conserved F or W. The D gene is left open where the match is weak. The size field is filled for only some rows; it gives once, few, many or a size class.

clone_size: many
v_call: TRBV3-1
j_call: TRBJ2-7
cdr3_length: 15
d_call: NA
cdr3_nt: TGTGCCAGCAGCCAAGGCGAAGGGGGGAGGTACGAGCAGTACTTC
cdr3_aa: CASSQGEGGRYEQYF

clone_size: many
v_call: TRBV7-9
j_call: TRBJ2-7
cdr3_length: 14
d_call: NA
cdr3_nt: TGTGCCAGCAGCTTCGGGGTGGGATCCTACGAGCAGTACTTC
cdr3_aa: CASSFGVGSYEQYF

clone_size: few
v_call: TRBV18
j_call: TRBJ1-3
cdr3_length: 16
d_call: NA
cdr3_nt: TGTGCCAGCTCACCACCGGGAGACATTTTTGGAAACACCATATATTTT
cdr3_aa: CASSPPGDIFGNTIYF

clone_size: few
v_call: TRBV10-3
j_call: TRBJ1-2
cdr3_length: 14
d_call: NA
cdr3_nt: TGTGCCATCAGTGACAGCCGGACCGCTTTGGGCTACACCTTC
cdr3_aa: CAISDSRTALGYTF

clone_size: few
v_call: TRBV30
j_call: TRBJ2-2
cdr3_length: 14
d_call: TRBD2
cdr3_nt: TGTGCCTGGAGACTAGCGGCGAACACCGGGGAGCTGTTTTTT
cdr3_aa: CAWRLAANTGELFF

clone_size: many
v_call: TRBV6-1
j_call: TRBJ2-5
cdr3_length: 15
d_call: TRBD1
cdr3_nt: TGTGCCAGCAGTGGACAGGGGTTGGACCAAGAGACCCAGTACTTC
cdr3_aa: CASSGQGLDQETQYF

clone_size: NA
v_call: TRBV18
j_call: TRBJ1-5
cdr3_length: 15
d_call: NA
cdr3_nt: TGTACCAGCTCACCACAGCGCAGGGATGGTCAGCCCCAGCATTTT
cdr3_aa: CTSSPQRRDGQPQHF

clone_size: many
v_call: TRBV28
j_call: TRBJ2-1
cdr3_length: 16
d_call: TRBD2
cdr3_nt: TGTGCCAGCAGTTTTCTCGGGACTAGCGGGAAAAATGAGCAGTTCTTC
cdr3_aa: CASSFLGTSGKNEQFF

clone_size: many
v_call: TRBV14
j_call: TRBJ2-5
cdr3_length: 16
d_call: TRBD2
cdr3_nt: TGTGCCAGCAGCCAAGGACTAGCGGGAATCTGGGAGACCCAGTACTTC
cdr3_aa: CASSQGLAGIWETQYF

clone_size: few
v_call: TRBV20-1
j_call: TRBJ2-7
cdr3_length: 15
d_call: NA
cdr3_nt: TGCAGTGCTAACAACGCCTTACGCCCCGCCTACGAGCAGTACTTC
cdr3_aa: CSANNALRPAYEQYF

clone_size: few
v_call: TRBV20-1
j_call: TRBJ1-3
cdr3_length: 14
d_call: TRBD1
cdr3_nt: TGCAGTGCTGAGGGGGCCGGCTCTGGAAACACCATATATTTT
cdr3_aa: CSAEGAGSGNTIYF

clone_size: few
v_call: TRBV3-1
j_call: TRBJ1-3
cdr3_length: 17
d_call: NA
cdr3_nt: TGTGCCAGCAGCCAAGAAGGGGGGACCCTCTCTGGAAACACCATATATTTT
cdr3_aa: CASSQEGGTLSGNTIYF

clone_size: NA
v_call: TRBV6-1
j_call: TRBJ2-5
cdr3_length: 12
d_call: NA
cdr3_nt: TGTGCCAGCAGAGGCGAGGGCGGAACCCAGTACTTC
cdr3_aa: CASRGEGGTQYF

clone_size: few
v_call: TRBV19
j_call: TRBJ2-1
cdr3_length: 15
d_call: NA
cdr3_nt: TGTGCCAGTAGTACCTTTGGGGAGACTAACAATGAGCAGTTCTTC
cdr3_aa: CASSTFGETNNEQFF

clone_size: few
v_call: TRBV6-2/TRBV6-3
j_call: TRBJ1-2
cdr3_length: 14
d_call: TRBD1
cdr3_nt: TGTGCCAGCAGTGACCAGGGGGACTTCTATGGCTACACCTTC
cdr3_aa: CASSDQGDFYGYTF

clone_size: many
v_call: TRBV2
j_call: TRBJ1-2
cdr3_length: 14
d_call: NA
cdr3_nt: TGTGCCAGCAGTGTGGCCGCAAAATACTATGGCTACACCTTC
cdr3_aa: CASSVAAKYYGYTF

clone_size: NA
v_call: TRBV5-1
j_call: TRBJ2-7
cdr3_length: 16
d_call: TRBD1
cdr3_nt: TGCGCCAGCAGCCCGGACGATGGACAGGGCCCTCACGAGCAGTACTTC
cdr3_aa: CASSPDDGQGPHEQYF

clone_size: many
v_call: TRBV6-1
j_call: TRBJ2-7
cdr3_length: 15
d_call: TRBD1
cdr3_nt: TGTGCCAGCAGCGCGCAGGGGACAGGGAAGTACGAGCAGTACTTC
cdr3_aa: CASSAQGTGKYEQYF

clone_size: NA
v_call: TRBV6-1
j_call: TRBJ2-1
cdr3_length: 16
d_call: TRBD2
cdr3_nt: TGTGCCAGCAGTCGACTAGCGGGAACCTCCTACAATGAGCAGTTCTTC
cdr3_aa: CASSRLAGTSYNEQFF

clone_size: many
v_call: TRBV6-1
j_call: TRBJ2-5
cdr3_length: 18
d_call: TRBD2
cdr3_nt: TGTGCCAGCAGTGATGCGGGTTGGGTTAGCGGGAGCTGGGAGACCCAGTACTTC
cdr3_aa: CASSDAGWVSGSWETQYF

clone_size: NA
v_call: TRBV7-9
j_call: TRBJ2-1
cdr3_length: 17
d_call: NA
cdr3_nt: TGTGCCAGCGTGTGGGGCCGGGGGACGCCCCTCGACAATGAGCAGTTCTTC
cdr3_aa: CASVWGRGTPLDNEQFF

clone_size: few
v_call: TRBV19
j_call: TRBJ1-1
cdr3_length: 16
d_call: NA
cdr3_nt: TGTGCCAGTACCGCAAGACCGACAGATGTTAGGACTGAAGCTTTCTTT
cdr3_aa: CASTARPTDVRTEAFF

clone_size: many
v_call: TRBV2
j_call: TRBJ1-4
cdr3_length: 14
d_call: NA
cdr3_nt: TGTGCCAGCAGCGTGGGACCGGGTAATGAAAAACTGTTTTTT
cdr3_aa: CASSVGPGNEKLFF

clone_size: once
v_call: TRBV4-1
j_call: TRBJ2-1
cdr3_length: 15
d_call: NA
cdr3_nt: TGCGCCAGCAGCCTAGATCCCCGGTCTCACAATGAGCAGTTCTTC
cdr3_aa: CASSLDPRSHNEQFF

clone_size: NA
v_call: TRBV3-1
j_call: TRBJ2-5
cdr3_length: 15
d_call: NA
cdr3_nt: TGTGCCAGCAGCCAAAGGTGGTCCCGGGGTGAGACCCAGTACTTC
cdr3_aa: CASSQRWSRGETQYF

clone_size: few
v_call: TRBV9
j_call: TRBJ2-3
cdr3_length: 15
d_call: TRBD1
cdr3_nt: TGTGCCAGCAGCGCGACAGGGGGCGCGGCAGATACGCAGTATTTT
cdr3_aa: CASSATGGAADTQYF

clone_size: many
v_call: TRBV6-5
j_call: TRBJ1-2
cdr3_length: 17
d_call: NA
cdr3_nt: TGTGCCAGCAGTTACTCGACGGTGGGCGGCGCTAACTATGGCTACACCTTC
cdr3_aa: CASSYSTVGGANYGYTF

clone_size: NA
v_call: TRBV27
j_call: TRBJ2-1
cdr3_length: 13
d_call: NA
cdr3_nt: TGTGCCAACAGAACATCCCCAAAAAATGAGCAGTTCTTC
cdr3_aa: CANRTSPKNEQFF

clone_size: NA
v_call: TRBV7-9
j_call: TRBJ2-1
cdr3_length: 15
d_call: NA
cdr3_nt: TGTGCCAGCAGCGCCGAGGGTAGCTCCTACAATGAGCAGTTCTTC
cdr3_aa: CASSAEGSSYNEQFF

clone_size: many
v_call: TRBV2
j_call: TRBJ1-6
cdr3_length: 15
d_call: NA
cdr3_nt: TGTGCCAGCAGTGAACAGGGCCCGTTTAATTCACCCCTCCACTTT
cdr3_aa: CASSEQGPFNSPLHF

clone_size: many
v_call: TRBV5-1
j_call: TRBJ2-1
cdr3_length: 15
d_call: NA
cdr3_nt: TGCGCCAGCAGCTTGGTCGGGTCTCCCTACAATGAGCAGTTCTTC
cdr3_aa: CASSLVGSPYNEQFF

clone_size: many
v_call: TRBV18
j_call: TRBJ2-3
cdr3_length: 14
d_call: NA
cdr3_nt: TGTGCCAGCTCACCTGGGGGCGGCACAGATACGCAGTATTTT
cdr3_aa: CASSPGGGTDTQYF

clone_size: many
v_call: TRBV7-8
j_call: TRBJ2-3
cdr3_length: 16
d_call: TRBD2
cdr3_nt: TGTGCCAGCAGACATCTAGCGGGAGGGGGGACAGATACGCAGTATTTT
cdr3_aa: CASRHLAGGGTDTQYF

clone_size: many
v_call: TRBV20-1
j_call: TRBJ2-1
cdr3_length: 14
d_call: TRBD2
cdr3_nt: TGCAGTGCTAGAGGGCGGGAGCTATCAGATGAGCAGTTCTTC
cdr3_aa: CSARGRELSDEQFF

clone_size: few
v_call: TRBV4-1
j_call: TRBJ2-5
cdr3_length: 18
d_call: NA
cdr3_nt: TGCGCCAGCAGCCAAGACCACGGAAGTACTGGGATACAAGAGACCCAGTACTTC
cdr3_aa: CASSQDHGSTGIQETQYF

clone_size: many
v_call: TRBV6-1
j_call: TRBJ2-2
cdr3_length: 13
d_call: NA
cdr3_nt: TGTGCCAGCAGCACCAGTGAGGCCGGGGAGCTGTTTTTT
cdr3_aa: CASSTSEAGELFF

clone_size: many
v_call: TRBV6-1
j_call: TRBJ2-1
cdr3_length: 16
d_call: TRBD2
cdr3_nt: TGTGCCAGCAGTGAACTAGCGGGTAGCTCCTACAATGAGCAGTTCTTC
cdr3_aa: CASSELAGSSYNEQFF

clone_size: NA
v_call: TRBV6-1
j_call: TRBJ1-6
cdr3_length: 11
d_call: NA
cdr3_nt: TGTGCCAGCAGTACCAATTCACCCCTCCACTTT
cdr3_aa: CASSTNSPLHF

clone_size: many
v_call: TRBV12-3/TRBV12-4
j_call: TRBJ1-6
cdr3_length: 13
d_call: NA
cdr3_nt: TGTGCCAGCAGTCCCCCCTATAATTCACCCCTCCACTTT
cdr3_aa: CASSPPYNSPLHF

clone_size: once
v_call: TRBV5-6
j_call: TRBJ2-7
cdr3_length: 16
d_call: TRBD2
cdr3_nt: TGTGCCAGCAGCGGCATGGGACTAGCGGGGGGAAACGAGCAGTACTTC
cdr3_aa: CASSGMGLAGGNEQYF

clone_size: few
v_call: TRBV6-2/TRBV6-3
j_call: TRBJ1-2
cdr3_length: 16
d_call: NA
cdr3_nt: TGTGCCAGCTCCTCCTACGCTGGGGGGTGGGACTATGGCTACACCTTC
cdr3_aa: CASSSYAGGWDYGYTF

clone_size: many
v_call: TRBV28
j_call: TRBJ2-7
cdr3_length: 12
d_call: NA
cdr3_nt: TGTGCCAGCAGGGTTAGCTCCTACGAGCAGTACTTC
cdr3_aa: CASRVSSYEQYF

clone_size: many
v_call: TRBV28
j_call: TRBJ2-7
cdr3_length: 14
d_call: NA
cdr3_nt: TGTGCCAGCAGTTTTCGTGGGAAGATTAACGAGCAGTACTTC
cdr3_aa: CASSFRGKINEQYF

clone_size: NA
v_call: TRBV27
j_call: TRBJ2-7
cdr3_length: 15
d_call: TRBD2
cdr3_nt: TGTGCCAGCAGCCGCGGGACTAGCGGGAGTCGGGAGCAGTACTTC
cdr3_aa: CASSRGTSGSREQYF

clone_size: many
v_call: TRBV5-1
j_call: TRBJ2-3
cdr3_length: 17
d_call: TRBD1
cdr3_nt: TGCGCCAGCAGCTCAGGGGGTTCGCGGATTAGCACAGATACGCAGTATTTT
cdr3_aa: CASSSGGSRISTDTQYF

clone_size: NA
v_call: TRBV3-1
j_call: TRBJ2-7
cdr3_length: 14
d_call: TRBD1
cdr3_nt: TGTGCCAGCAGCCAAAGAGACAGGGCCGCAGTGGAGTACTTC
cdr3_aa: CASSQRDRAAVEYF

clone_size: few
v_call: TRBV2
j_call: TRBJ2-7
cdr3_length: 13
d_call: NA
cdr3_nt: TGTGCCAGCAGCGAGGACATCCTGTACGAGCAGTACTTC
cdr3_aa: CASSEDILYEQYF

clone_size: many
v_call: TRBV3-1
j_call: TRBJ2-3
cdr3_length: 16
d_call: TRBD2
cdr3_nt: TGTGCCAGCAGCCCGGGACTAGCGGGAGGGTCCGATACGCAGTATTTT
cdr3_aa: CASSPGLAGGSDTQYF

clone_size: many
v_call: TRBV28
j_call: TRBJ1-2
cdr3_length: 15
d_call: TRBD1
cdr3_nt: TGTGCCAGCAGTTTCCGGGACAGGGGGCTCGGTGGCTACACCTTC
cdr3_aa: CASSFRDRGLGGYTF

clone_size: few
v_call: TRBV20-1
j_call: TRBJ1-3
cdr3_length: 13
d_call: NA
cdr3_nt: TGCAGTTCCTTACACAACGGTGGAAACACCATATATTTT
cdr3_aa: CSSLHNGGNTIYF

clone_size: NA
v_call: TRBV11-3
j_call: TRBJ2-1
cdr3_length: 13
d_call: TRBD2
cdr3_nt: TGTGCCAGCAGCTTAGGAGTGAGCGGGGGGCAGTTCTTC
cdr3_aa: CASSLGVSGGQFF

clone_size: many
v_call: TRBV12-3/TRBV12-4
j_call: TRBJ2-1
cdr3_length: 15
d_call: NA
cdr3_nt: TGTGCCAGCAGCATGGGGGCCCCCGCCTACAATGAGCAGTTCTTC
cdr3_aa: CASSMGAPAYNEQFF

clone_size: many
v_call: TRBV7-3
j_call: TRBJ2-1
cdr3_length: 15
d_call: TRBD2
cdr3_nt: TGTGCCAGCAGCTTAGGCGGGAGCGGGCTGGGTGAGCAGTTCTTC
cdr3_aa: CASSLGGSGLGEQFF